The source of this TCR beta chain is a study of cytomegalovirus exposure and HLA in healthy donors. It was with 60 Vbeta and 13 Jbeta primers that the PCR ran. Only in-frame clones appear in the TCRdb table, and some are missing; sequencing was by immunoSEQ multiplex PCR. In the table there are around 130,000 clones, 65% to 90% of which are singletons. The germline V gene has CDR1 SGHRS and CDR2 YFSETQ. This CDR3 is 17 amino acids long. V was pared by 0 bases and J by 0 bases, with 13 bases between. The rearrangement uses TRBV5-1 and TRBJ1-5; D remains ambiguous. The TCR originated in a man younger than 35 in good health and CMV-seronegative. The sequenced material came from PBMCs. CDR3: CASSLVYGDYSNQPQHF. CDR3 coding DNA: TGCGCCAGCAGCTTGGTTTATGGTGACTATAGCAATCAGCCCCAGCATTTT.